Listed below are T cell receptor beta chains from one sample, sequenced in a study of shared clonotypes between healthy human individuals. Assay used: immunoSEQ multiplex PCR; TCRdb lists only in-frame clones, some missing. Of about 2.4 million clones listed, over 85% are singletons. Sequences were obtained from naive CD4+ T cells from PBMCs. Receptor source: a man between 18 and 35 years old in good health. Some clones in this sample may be carry-over from other donors' samples. Both conserved end residues are part of each CDR3. Fields, in order: V gene, J gene, CDR3 protein.

V gene: TRBV7-2; J gene: TRBJ2-3; CDR3 protein: CASSFRRENTDTQYF
V gene: TRBV10-1; J gene: TRBJ2-3; CDR3 protein: CASSARASTQYF
V gene: TRBV19; J gene: TRBJ2-7; CDR3 protein: CASSPTLSTSYEQYF
V gene: TRBV9; J gene: TRBJ2-7; CDR3 protein: CASSVGRDRRYEQYF
V gene: TRBV6-1; J gene: TRBJ1-2; CDR3 protein: CASSEAGAIYGYTF
V gene: TRBV28; J gene: TRBJ1-2; CDR3 protein: CASIPAGRWEGYTF
V gene: TRBV28; J gene: TRBJ2-1; CDR3 protein: CASSIFGQGKGGNEQFF
V gene: TRBV7-8; J gene: TRBJ1-5; CDR3 protein: CASSLGDSNQPQHF
V gene: TRBV29-1; J gene: TRBJ1-3; CDR3 protein: CSVLDVGNTIYF
V gene: TRBV4-1; J gene: TRBJ1-1; CDR3 protein: CASSQDQGWEGGTEAFF
V gene: TRBV28; J gene: TRBJ1-2; CDR3 protein: CASSEQGRDGYTF
V gene: TRBV6-1; J gene: TRBJ1-5; CDR3 protein: CASSEGLGRLQHF
V gene: TRBV6-1; J gene: TRBJ2-5; CDR3 protein: CASSRGAGETQYF
V gene: TRBV5-1; J gene: TRBJ1-1; CDR3 protein: CASSPGAGWGTEAFF
V gene: TRBV11-1; J gene: TRBJ2-2; CDR3 protein: CASSRGSLANTGELFF
V gene: TRBV27; J gene: TRBJ1-2; CDR3 protein: CASSSPGRGGYTF
V gene: TRBV6-5; J gene: TRBJ2-1; CDR3 protein: CASSYRTSSYNEQFF
V gene: TRBV9; J gene: TRBJ2-1; CDR3 protein: CASSVSGQGYNEQFF
V gene: TRBV28; J gene: TRBJ1-5; CDR3 protein: CASSLLQGWAQPQHF
V gene: TRBV19; J gene: TRBJ2-7; CDR3 protein: CASSIPGFPPYEQYF
V gene: TRBV7-6; J gene: TRBJ2-7; CDR3 protein: CASSLALPTGGSYEQYF
V gene: TRBV11-3; J gene: TRBJ2-5; CDR3 protein: CASWRSGRVLGPKETQYF
V gene: TRBV10-3; J gene: TRBJ2-3; CDR3 protein: CAISEPQGTSTDTQYF
V gene: TRBV5-4; J gene: TRBJ2-7; CDR3 protein: CASSPGQTYEQYF
V gene: TRBV7-9; J gene: TRBJ1-3; CDR3 protein: CASSLLVGSSSGNTIYF
V gene: TRBV29-1; J gene: TRBJ2-7; CDR3 protein: CSVRDSLSSYEQYF
V gene: TRBV11-2; J gene: TRBJ2-5; CDR3 protein: CASSLAANTGGETQYF
V gene: TRBV30; J gene: TRBJ2-3; CDR3 protein: CAWSPSGTQYF
V gene: TRBV28; J gene: TRBJ2-7; CDR3 protein: CASSHGTVSYEQYF
V gene: TRBV4-2; J gene: TRBJ2-7; CDR3 protein: CASSQVPRERMNYEQYF
V gene: TRBV6-6; J gene: TRBJ2-3; CDR3 protein: CASTVDSSTDTQYF